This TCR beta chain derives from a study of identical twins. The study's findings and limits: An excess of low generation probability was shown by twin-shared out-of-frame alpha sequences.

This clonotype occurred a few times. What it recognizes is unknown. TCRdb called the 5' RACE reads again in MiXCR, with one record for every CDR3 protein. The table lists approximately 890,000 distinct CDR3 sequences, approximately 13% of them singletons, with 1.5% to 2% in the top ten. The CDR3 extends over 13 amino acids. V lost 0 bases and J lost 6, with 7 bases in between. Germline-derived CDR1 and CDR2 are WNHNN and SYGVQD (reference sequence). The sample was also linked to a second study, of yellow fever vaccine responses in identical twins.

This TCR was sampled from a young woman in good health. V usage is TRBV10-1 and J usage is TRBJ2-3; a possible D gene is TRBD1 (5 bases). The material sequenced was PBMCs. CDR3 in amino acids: CASSESGADTQYF. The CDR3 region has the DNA TGCGCCAGCAGTGAGTCAGGGGCGGATACGCAGTATTTT.